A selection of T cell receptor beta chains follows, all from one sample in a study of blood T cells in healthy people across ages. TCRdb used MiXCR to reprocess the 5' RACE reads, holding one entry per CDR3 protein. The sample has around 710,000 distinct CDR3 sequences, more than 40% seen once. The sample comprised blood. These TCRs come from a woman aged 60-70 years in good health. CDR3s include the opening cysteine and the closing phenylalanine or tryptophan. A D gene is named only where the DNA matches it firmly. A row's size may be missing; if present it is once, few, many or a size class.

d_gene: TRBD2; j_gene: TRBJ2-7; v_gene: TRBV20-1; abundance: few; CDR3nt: TGCAGTGCTCGCAGGACTAGCGGCTACGAGCAGTACTTC; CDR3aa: CSARRTSGYEQYF
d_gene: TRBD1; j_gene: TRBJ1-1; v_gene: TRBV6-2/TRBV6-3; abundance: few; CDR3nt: TGTGCCAGCAGTTACGGACAGGTCACTGAAGCTTTCTTT; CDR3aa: CASSYGQVTEAFF
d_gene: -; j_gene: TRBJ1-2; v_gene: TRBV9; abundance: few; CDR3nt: TGTGCCAGCAGCACCAGTCCCCTACAGGACCCTTCTGGCTACACCTTC; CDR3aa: CASSTSPLQDPSGYTF
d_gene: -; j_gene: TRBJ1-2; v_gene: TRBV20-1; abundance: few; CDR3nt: TGCAGTATCAGGCGGGGATATGGCTACACCTTC; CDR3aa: CSIRRGYGYTF
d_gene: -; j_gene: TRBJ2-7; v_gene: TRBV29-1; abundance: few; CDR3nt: TGCAGCGTTGGGCTTATAACAGGCTACGAGCAGTACTTC; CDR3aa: CSVGLITGYEQYF
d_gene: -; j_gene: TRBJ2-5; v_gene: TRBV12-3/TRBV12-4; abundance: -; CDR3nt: TGTGCCAGCAGTCAGCAAGAGGCCCAGTACTTC; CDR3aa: CASSQQEAQYF
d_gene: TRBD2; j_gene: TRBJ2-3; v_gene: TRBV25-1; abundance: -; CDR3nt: TGTGCCAGCAGTGATCCGGGGGGGGGCCAAAAAGATACGCAGTATTTT; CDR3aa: CASSDPGGGQKDTQYF
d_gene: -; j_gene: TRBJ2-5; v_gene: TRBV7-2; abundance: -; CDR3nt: TGTGCCAGCAGCTTAGACGCCAATCGAGCAGAGACCCAGTACTTC; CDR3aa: CASSLDANRAETQYF
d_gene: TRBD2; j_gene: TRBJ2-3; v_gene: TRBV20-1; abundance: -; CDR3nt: TGCAGTGGCCTAGCGGGGGGCCCCACAGATACGCAGTATTTT; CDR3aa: CSGLAGGPTDTQYF
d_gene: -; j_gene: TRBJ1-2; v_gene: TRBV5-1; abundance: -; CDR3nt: TGCGCCAGCAGCTTTGGACACCCCTTCTATGGCTACACCTTC; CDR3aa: CASSFGHPFYGYTF
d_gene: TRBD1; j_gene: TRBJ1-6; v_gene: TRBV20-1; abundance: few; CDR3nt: TGCAGTGCACCCGGACAGGGCGGCTCCTATAATTCACCCCTCCACTTT; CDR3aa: CSAPGQGGSYNSPLHF
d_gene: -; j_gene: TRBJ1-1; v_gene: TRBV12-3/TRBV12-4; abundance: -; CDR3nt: TGTGCCAGCAGTATTCAGGAGAACACTGAAGCTTTCTTT; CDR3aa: CASSIQENTEAFF
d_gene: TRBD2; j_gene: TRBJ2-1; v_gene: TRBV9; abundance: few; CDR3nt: TGTGCCAGCAGCCAACAACGGACTAGCGGGAGGTCCAGCTCCTACAATGAGCAGTTCTTC; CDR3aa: CASSQQRTSGRSSSYNEQFF
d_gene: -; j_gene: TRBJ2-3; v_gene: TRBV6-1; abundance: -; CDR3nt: TGTGCCAGCAGTGAATCGCGCGATCGCACAGATACGCAGTATTTT; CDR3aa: CASSESRDRTDTQYF